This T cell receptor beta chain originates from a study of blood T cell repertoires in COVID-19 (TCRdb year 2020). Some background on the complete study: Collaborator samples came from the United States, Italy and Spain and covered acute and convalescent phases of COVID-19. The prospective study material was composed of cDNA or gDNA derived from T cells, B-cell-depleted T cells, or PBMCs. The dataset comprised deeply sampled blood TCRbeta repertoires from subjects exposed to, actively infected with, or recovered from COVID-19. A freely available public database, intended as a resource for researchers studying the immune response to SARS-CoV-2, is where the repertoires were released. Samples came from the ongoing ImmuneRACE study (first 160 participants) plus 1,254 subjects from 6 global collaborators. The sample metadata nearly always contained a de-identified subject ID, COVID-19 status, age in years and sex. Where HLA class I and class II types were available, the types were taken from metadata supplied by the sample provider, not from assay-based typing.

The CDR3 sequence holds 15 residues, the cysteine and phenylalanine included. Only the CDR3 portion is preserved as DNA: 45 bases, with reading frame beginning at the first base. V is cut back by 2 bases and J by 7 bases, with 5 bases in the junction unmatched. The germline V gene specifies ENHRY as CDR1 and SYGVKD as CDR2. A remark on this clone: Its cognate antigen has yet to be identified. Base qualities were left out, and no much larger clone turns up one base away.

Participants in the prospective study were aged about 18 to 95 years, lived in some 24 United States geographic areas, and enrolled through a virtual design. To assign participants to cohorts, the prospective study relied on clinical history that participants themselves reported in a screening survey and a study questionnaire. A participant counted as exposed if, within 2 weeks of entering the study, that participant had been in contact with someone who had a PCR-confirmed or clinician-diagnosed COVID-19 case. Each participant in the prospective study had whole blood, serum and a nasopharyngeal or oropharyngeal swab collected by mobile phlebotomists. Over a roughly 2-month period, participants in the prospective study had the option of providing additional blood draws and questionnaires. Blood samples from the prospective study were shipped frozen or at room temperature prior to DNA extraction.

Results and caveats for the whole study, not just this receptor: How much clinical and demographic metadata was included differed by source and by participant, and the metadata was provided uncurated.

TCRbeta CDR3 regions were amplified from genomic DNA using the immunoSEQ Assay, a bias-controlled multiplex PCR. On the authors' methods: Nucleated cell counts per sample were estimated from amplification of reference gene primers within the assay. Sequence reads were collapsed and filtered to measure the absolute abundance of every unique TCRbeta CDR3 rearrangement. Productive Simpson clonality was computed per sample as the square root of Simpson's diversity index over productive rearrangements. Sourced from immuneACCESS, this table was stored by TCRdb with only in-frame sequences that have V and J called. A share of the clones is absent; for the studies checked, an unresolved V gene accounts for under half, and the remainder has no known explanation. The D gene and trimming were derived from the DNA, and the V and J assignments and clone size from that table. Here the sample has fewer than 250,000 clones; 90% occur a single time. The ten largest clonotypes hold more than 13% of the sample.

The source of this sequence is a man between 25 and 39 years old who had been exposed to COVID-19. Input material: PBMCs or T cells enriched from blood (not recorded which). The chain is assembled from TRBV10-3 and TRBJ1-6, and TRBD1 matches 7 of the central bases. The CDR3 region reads CAISEGDRDNSPLHF. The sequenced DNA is TGTGCCATCAGTGAGGGAGACAGGGACAATTCACCCCTCCACTTT.